These 20 T cell receptor beta chains came from one sample sequenced in a study of blood T cell repertoires in COVID-19. Clones were sequenced by immunoSEQ multiplex PCR, and TCRdb holds only the in-frame ones, with some missing. The sample holds tens of thousands of clones, roughly 77% seen once. Material: peripheral blood. These receptors originate from a man older than 75 with active or convalescent COVID-19.

J is TRBJ2-7 and V is TRBV7-2; 8 bases fit TRBD1. Germline V CDR1 and CDR2: SGHTA, FQGNSA. The CDR3 sequence is 16 residues long. With 2 bases clipped from V and 2 bases from J, the junction kept 8 bases outside the gene matches. Here the CDR3 DNA reads TGTGCCAGCAGCTTAAGGGGCGGACAGGGTACCTACGAGCAGTACTTC. Protein product: CASSLRGGQGTYEQYF.

The chain couples TRBV6-5 to TRBJ2-7; a possible D gene is TRBD1 (6 bases). V was shortened by 2 bases and J by 3 bases, with 14 bases between the two germline ends. Germline CDR1 MNHEY, CDR2 SVGAGI. The CDR3 extends over 15 amino acids. CDR3 in DNA: TGTGCCAGCAGTTACAAAGGGACACCAGGCTACGAGCAGTACTTC. It is translated as CASSYKGTPGYEQYF.

This chain uses TRBV27 with TRBJ2-7; 7 positions match TRBD2. CDR3 size: 16 residues. Losses at the gene ends were 3 bases for V and 0 bases for J; bases not matched to a gene: 8. Germline lookup yields CDR1 MNHEY and CDR2 SMNVEV (reference sequence). The CDR3 sequence is CASSFSYGRSSYEQYF. The CDR3 nucleotides are TGTGCCAGCAGTTTTTCGTACGGGAGGAGCTCCTACGAGCAGTACTTC.

The genes are TRBV18 and TRBJ2-4, with D uncertain. Trimming removed 0 bases from V and 3 bases from J, with 12 bases in between. Germline-derived CDR1 and CDR2 are KGHSH and LQKENI. CDR3 size: 16 residues. The CDR3 protein is CASSPPSLQIKNIQYF. The CDR3 bases are TGTGCCAGCTCACCACCATCCTTACAGATCAAAAACATTCAGTACTTC.

The gene calls are TRBV6-4 and TRBJ1-5; no reliable D call. The V and J ends lost 5 bases and 2 bases respectively, with 16 bases between them. The CDR3 loop spans 16 amino acids. Germline V gene sequence: CDR1 MRHNA, CDR2 SNTAGT. CDR3 sequence reads: CASSKHNPLGNQPQHF. CDR3 coding DNA: TGTGCCAGCAGTAAACACAATCCCCTCGGCAATCAGCCCCAGCATTTT.

The chain employs TRBV25-1 and TRBJ1-2; 7 nucleotides agree with TRBD1. This CDR3 has 14 residues. V shed 2 bases and J 6 bases; nucleotides not matched to a gene: 6. Germline V lookup: CDR1 MGHDK, CDR2 SYGVNS. The CDR3 sequence: CASSETRGLDGYTF. The CDR3, as DNA: TGTGCCAGCAGTGAAACGAGGGGGCTCGATGGCTACACCTTC.

The CDR3 nucleotides read TGTGCCAGCAGCAAAAAAAGGACAGCCTCACAAGAGACCCAGTACTTC. This codes for CASSKKRTASQETQYF. The J gene is TRBJ2-5, the V gene TRBV5-6, with D possibly being TRBD1 (6 bases). Trimming pared 4 bases from V and 2 bases from J, leaving 18 bases between. Germline CDR1 and CDR2: SGHDT and YYEEEE. The CDR3 is made up of 16 amino acids.

In its sample, this clone was seen a few times. The chain recombines TRBV3-1 (or the pseudogene TRBV3-2) with TRBJ2-3; 7 bases agree with TRBD1. J lost 2 bases, V lost 4 bases, and 6 bases had no gene match. Germline CDR1 reads LGHDT; CDR2 reads YNNKEL (reference sequence). This CDR3 spans 15 amino acids. Here the CDR3 reads CASSLPGQPTDTQYF. DNA of the CDR3: TGTGCCAGCAGCCTACCGGGACAGCCCACAGATACGCAGTATTTT.

The chain couples TRBV9 to TRBJ2-1; TRBD2 aligns across 11 bases. The junction had 1 base not matched to a gene; V was cut back by 2 bases and J by 3 bases. This CDR3 is built from 15 residues. Germline loops: CDR1 SGDLS, CDR2 YYNGEE. The CDR3: CASSVTSGNYNEQFF. The CDR3 bases are TGTGCCAGCAGCGTGACTAGCGGGAACTACAATGAGCAGTTCTTC.

The DNA of the CDR3 is TGTGCCAGCAGTTACCCTACTAGCGGGCGCACAGATACGCAGTATTTT. Its protein product is CASSYPTSGRTDTQYF. The chain uses TRBV6-7 and TRBJ2-3; 9 bases match TRBD2. TRBV6-7 is flagged as an ORF with uncertain function. This CDR3 is built from 16 residues. V lost 2 bases to trimming and J lost 1 base; unmatched junction nucleotides: 4.

The chain has TRBV20-1 and TRBJ2-5; 9 positions match TRBD2. The CDR3 runs to 14 residues. Germline V CDR1 and CDR2: DFQATT, SNEGSKA (reference sequence). The trim removed 3 bases at V and 4 bases at J, leaving 6 bases unmatched. The CDR3 region has the DNA TGCAGTGCTAGTAGCGGGAGCCGAACAGAGACCCAGTACTTC. Its protein is CSASSGSRTETQYF.

This clone showed up just a few times. In DNA form, the CDR3 reads TGTGCCAGCAGTTACAGGAGGGTCTCACCCCTCCACTTT. This gives the protein CASSYRRVSPLHF. The V call is TRBV6-5, the J call TRBJ1-6; D unclear. Deletions cut 2 bases from V and 10 bases from J, with 9 bases between. Per the germline V gene, CDR1 is MNHEY and CDR2 is SVGAGI. The CDR3 covers 13 residues.

This chain joins TRBV28 and TRBJ1-2, with D uncertain. The V end was cut by 2 bases, the J end by 0 bases, with 7 bases between. The CDR3 extends over 14 amino acids. The germline gives CDR1 MDHEN, CDR2 SYDVKM. The CDR3 DNA reads as TGTGCCAGCAGTTTAACCCGGGCTAACTATGGCTACACCTTC. This gives the protein CASSLTRANYGYTF.

The CDR3 nucleotides read TGCGCCAGCGGAGAACAGGGGGCCTCCTACAATGAGCAGTTCTTC. It is translated as CASGEQGASYNEQFF. J is TRBJ2-1 and V is TRBV5-1, with 9 bases fitting TRBD1. This CDR3 comprises 15 residues. CDR1 and CDR2 from the germline V gene are SGHRS and YFSETQ. With 7 bases clipped from V and 0 bases from J, the junction kept 5 bases outside the gene matches.

This clone was picked up a small number of times. V usage is TRBV19 and J usage is TRBJ2-1; the match to TRBD1 covers 8 bases. Germline CDR1 is LNHDA and CDR2 is SQIVND (reference sequence). J gave up 5 bases and V 5 bases, and 8 bases lay outside the gene matches. The length of the CDR3 is 15 residues. In nucleotides, the CDR3 is TGTGCCAGTAGTTACCCGCAGGGGGCTAACAATGAGCAGTTCTTC. It is translated as CASSYPQGANNEQFF. Complete variable domain (other parts from reference TRBV19 and TRBJ2-1): DGGITQSPKYLFRKEGQNVTLSCEQNLNHDAMYWYRQDPGQGLRLIYYSQIVNDFQKGDIAEGYSVSREKKESFPLTVTSAQKNPTAFYLCASSYPQGANNEQFFGPGTRLTVL.

This clone was found a few times. The chain employs TRBV5-5 and TRBJ2-3; 8 bases align to TRBD2. V trimming: 4 bases; J trimming: 4 bases; junction bases outside the gene matches: 8. The CDR3 loop spans 15 amino acids. Germline assignment: CDR1 SGHKS and CDR2 YYEKEE (reference sequence). The CDR3: CASSPKAGVSDTQYF. CDR3 DNA sequence: TGTGCCAGCAGCCCAAAAGCGGGAGTCTCAGATACGCAGTATTTT.

This clone was seen only a few times. The chain couples TRBV3-1 (or the pseudogene TRBV3-2) to TRBJ2-3; 10 positions agree with TRBD2. This CDR3 contains 17 residues. V lost 0 bases, J lost 3 bases, and 6 bases stayed unmatched. The germline gives CDR1 LGHDT, CDR2 YNNKEL (reference sequence). The CDR3 coding sequence is TGTGCCAGCAGCCAAGATCTGGGACTAGCGTTGACAGATACGCAGTATTTT. Protein: CASSQDLGLALTDTQYF.

The chain recombines TRBV6-5 with TRBJ2-1; D perhaps matches TRBD1 (5 bases). Germline V gene sequence: CDR1 MNHEY, CDR2 SVGAGI. The germline V and J ends were trimmed by 0 bases and 5 bases, with 8 bases remaining between them. CDR3 length: 14 residues. CDR3 region: CASSYSPRDNEQFF. CDR3 nucleotides: TGTGCCAGCAGTTACTCTCCCAGGGACAATGAGCAGTTCTTC.

The gene calls are TRBV11-3 and TRBJ2-3; TRBD2 aligns across 7 bases. CDR1 and CDR2 (germline): SGHNT, YENEEA. V lost 4 bases, J lost 0 bases, and 10 bases stayed unmatched. The CDR3 is 17 amino acids. The CDR3 spells CASSSIPSSGSTDTQYF. CDR3 coding DNA: TGTGCCAGCAGCTCCATCCCCTCTAGCGGAAGCACAGATACGCAGTATTTT. Together with reference TRBV11-3 and TRBJ2-3, the CDR3 gives the full variable domain: EAGVVQSPRYKIIEKKQPVAFWCNPISGHNTLYWYLQNLGQGPELLIRYENEEAVDDSQLPKDRFSAERLKGVDSTLKIQPAELGDSAVYLCASSSIPSSGSTDTQYFGPGTRLTVL.

The gene calls are TRBV7-2 and TRBJ2-7, with unresolved D. CDR3 size: 12 residues. The germline gives CDR1 SGHTA, CDR2 FQGNSA. The ends were cut back, 3 bases at V and 3 bases at J, with 6 bases in the middle. This chain's CDR3 is CASSLMSYEQYF. CDR3 in DNA: TGTGCCAGCAGCTTGATGAGCTACGAGCAGTACTTC. Using reference TRBV7-2 and TRBJ2-7 for the parts outside the CDR3, the full variable domain is GAGVSQSPSNKVTEKGKDVELRCDPISGHTALYWYRQSLGQGLEFLIYFQGNSAPDKSGLPSDRFSAERTGGSVSTLTIQRTQQEDSAVYLCASSLMSYEQYFGPGTRLTVT.